This record covers a single T cell receptor beta chain. Its specificity is not known. These data are taken from a study of lymphopenia after photon versus proton radiotherapy. Study outcomes and limitations: Photon-treated patients lost naive T cells and TCR diversity; proton-treated stayed stable. In patients who died, overall survival fell as post-nadir TCR diversity dropped more. Oligoclonal CD8+ Temra expansion after nadir drove photon patients' diversity drop. Only patients who died were analyzed for survival; proton advantage is unproven.

Germline V lookup: CDR1 MNHEY, CDR2 SVGAGI. The CDR3 extends over 15 amino acids. The V and J ends lost 5 bases and 3 bases respectively, with 17 bases between them. Clones were read by immunoSEQ multiplex PCR, and TCRdb kept only the in-frame ones, dropping some. The table records approximately 45,000 clones, over 75% of them present only once. This sequence originates from a man aged 35-49 years with gastric cancer. The chain couples TRBV6-5 to TRBJ2-7; D remains ambiguous. The source was peripheral blood, collected from a patient treated with photon-based radiotherapy. CDR3 amino acids: CASSTPGGSSYEQYF. Written as DNA, the CDR3 is TGTGCCAGCAGTACCCCAGGCGGCTCCAGCTACGAGCAGTACTTC.